This TCR beta chain is drawn from a study of CD8+ T cells in alopecia areata. Investigators isolated RNA and reverse transcribed it into cDNA to act as the sequencing template. Sequencing was performed with immunoSEQ multiplex PCR; in TCRdb, only in-frame clones are kept and a portion is missing. The data contain 200,000 to 250,000 clones, 64% of them seen just once; the ten biggest clones take up around 3.9%. The V gene lost 6 bases and the J gene lost 6 bases, with 11 bases spanning the gap. The CDR3 spans 11 residues. Germline-derived CDR1 and CDR2 are SQVTM and ANQGSEA. The sample's treatment: oral pan-JAK inhibitor, 5-10 mg twice daily.

The sequencing here drew on CD4+ T cells sorted from blood, taken at week 4, from a patient treated with tofacitinib. The source is a human donor with alopecia areata. V gene TRBV29-1 combines with J gene TRBJ2-5, with D perhaps being TRBD1 or TRBD2 (5 bases each). The CDR3 spells CSVGEGQTQYF. The CDR3 DNA follows: TGCAGCGTCGGTGAGGGACAGACCCAGTACTTC.